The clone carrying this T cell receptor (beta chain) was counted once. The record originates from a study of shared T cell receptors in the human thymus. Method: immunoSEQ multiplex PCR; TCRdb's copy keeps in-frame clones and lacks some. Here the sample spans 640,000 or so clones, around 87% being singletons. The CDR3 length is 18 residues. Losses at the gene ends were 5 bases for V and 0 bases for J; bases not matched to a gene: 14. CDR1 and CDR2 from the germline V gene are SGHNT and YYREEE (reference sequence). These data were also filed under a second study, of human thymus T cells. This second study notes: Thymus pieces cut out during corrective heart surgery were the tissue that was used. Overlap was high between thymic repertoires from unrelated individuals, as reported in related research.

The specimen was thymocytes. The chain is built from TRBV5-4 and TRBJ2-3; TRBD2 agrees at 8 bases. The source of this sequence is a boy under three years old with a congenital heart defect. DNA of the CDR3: TGTGCCAGCAGAACCCACCCCAAGCGGGAGTCTAGCACAGATACGCAGTATTTT. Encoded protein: CASRTHPKRESSTDTQYF.